The 30 T cell receptor beta chains below all came from one sample that was sequenced in a study of response to subunit inactivated influenza vaccine. TCRdb passed the RT-PCR reads through MiXCR, listing each CDR3 protein once. The sample has about 240,000 distinct CDR3 sequences; 10% to 15% are singletons. Sequencing was performed on non-naive T cells sorted from PBMCs, taken approximately 15 days before vaccination. All receptors derive from a man aged 50-60 years who received an inactivated influenza vaccine.

This clonotype was observed at least ten times. The J gene is TRBJ2-7, the V gene TRBV3-1; maybe TRBD1 (5 bases). Germline V gene lookup returns CDR1 LGHDT and CDR2 YNNKEL (reference sequence). The CDR3 loop spans 17 amino acids. The V and J ends lost 1 base and 3 bases respectively, with 19 bases between them. CDR3 sequence (DNA): TGTGCCAGCAGCCAAGGCTATCTTTCAGGGCAATACTACGAGCAGTACTTC. The encoded protein is CASSQGYLSGQYYEQYF.

The V call is TRBV6-2 or TRBV6-3, the J call TRBJ2-5; unclear D gene. The CDR3 contains 14 residues. V lost 2 bases and J 1 base, leaving 8 bases between the germline ends. In germline, CDR1 is MNHEY, CDR2 SVGEGT. The CDR3: CASSYGSLQETQYF. DNA of the CDR3: TGTGCCAGCAGTTACGGCTCGCTCCAAGAGACCCAGTACTTC.

This clonotype was observed a handful of times. This sequence joins TRBV6-5 and TRBJ2-3; D is perhaps TRBD1 (5 bases). The germline V gene encodes CDR1 MNHEY and CDR2 SVGAGI. V was shortened by 5 bases and J by 9 bases, with 9 bases between the two germline ends. The CDR3 runs to 11 residues. CDR3 DNA: TGTGCCAGCAGTCATGGGGCAACGCAGTATTTT. This encodes CASSHGATQYF.

There are a few counts of this clonotype. This chain joins TRBV18 and TRBJ1-6, with D possibly being TRBD1 (5 bases). CDR1 is KGHSH, CDR2 LQKENI, per germline. This CDR3 has 15 amino acids. V shed 2 bases and J shed 4 bases, with 9 bases lying between them. This CDR3 reads CASSPVGQYNSPLHF. The CDR3 DNA follows: TGTGCCAGCTCACCAGTGGGGCAGTATAATTCACCCCTCCACTTT. Looking up the rest from reference TRBV18 and TRBJ1-6 gives the full variable domain: NAGVMQNPRHLVRRRGQEARLRCSPMKGHSHVYWYRQLPEEGLKFMVYLQKENIIDESGMPKERFSAEFPKEGPSILRIQQVVRGDSAAYFCASSPVGQYNSPLHFGNGTRLTVT.

The sample holds a few counts of this clonotype. The rearrangement joins TRBV20-1 to TRBJ1-5; TRBD1 is a possible D gene (5 bases). The V gene lost 4 bases and the J gene lost 3 bases, with 13 bases spanning the gap. The CDR3 runs to 14 residues. Germline V gives CDR1 DFQATT, CDR2 SNEGSKA (reference sequence). DNA for the CDR3: TGCAGTGCTACCCCGACAGTTTCCAATCAGCCCCAGCATTTT. Encoded protein: CSATPTVSNQPQHF.

The genes are TRBV6-1 and TRBJ2-6; TRBD1 matches at 7 bases. This CDR3 spans 16 amino acids. CDR1 and CDR2 (germline): MNHNS, SASEGT. The junction had 8 bases not matched to a gene; V was cut back by 6 bases and J by 3 bases. The CDR3 loop reads CASRSGQGVGANVLTF. CDR3 in DNA: TGTGCCAGCAGATCGGGGCAGGGGGTTGGGGCCAACGTCCTGACTTTC.

This sequence joins TRBV5-1 and TRBJ2-1; tentative D call: TRBD1 (6 bases). Germline lookup yields CDR1 SGHRS and CDR2 YFSETQ. This CDR3 region has 15 residues. The V and J ends lost 0 bases and 2 bases respectively, with 9 bases between them. This CDR3 reads CASSLVGATYNEQFF. The DNA of the CDR3 is TGCGCCAGCAGCTTGGTGGGGGCCACCTACAATGAGCAGTTCTTC.

There are many counts of this clonotype. The J gene is TRBJ2-3, the V gene TRBV28, with 12 bases fitting TRBD2. CDR1 and CDR2 (germline): MDHEN, SYDVKM. Losses at the gene ends were 6 bases for V and 0 bases for J; bases not matched to a gene: 10. The CDR3 covers 18 residues. CDR3 in amino acids: CASSPRVLAGGSTDTQYF. DNA for the CDR3: TGTGCCAGCAGCCCAAGGGTACTAGCGGGAGGAAGCACAGATACGCAGTATTTT.

This chain joins TRBV3-1 and TRBJ2-7; 9 bases agree with TRBD2. The germline CDR1 and CDR2 sequences are LGHDT and YNNKEL (reference sequence). This CDR3 spans 15 amino acids. With V trimmed by 1 base and J by 6 bases, 7 bases remained unmatched. The CDR3 DNA reads as TGTGCCAGCAGCCAAGGCGGGAGGGCCTTCGGCGAGCAGTACTTC. This codes for CASSQGGRAFGEQYF.

V and J are TRBV4-2 and TRBJ1-1; TRBD1 matches 7 bases. The CDR3 sequence is 17 residues long. Looked up from germline, CDR1 is LGHNA and CDR2 is YNFKEQ. Trimming cost V 2 bases and J 0 bases; bases outside gene matches: 9. The CDR3 nucleotides read TGTGCCAGCAGCCAAAGGGGGCGACGAGCTATGAACACTGAAGCTTTCTTT. Translating it yields CASSQRGRRAMNTEAFF.

The table lists this clonotype with a count of one. V gene TRBV7-9 combines with J gene TRBJ2-7, with 7 bases fitting TRBD1. Per the germline V gene, CDR1 is SEHNR and CDR2 is FQNEAQ (reference sequence). The V segment lost 10 bases and the J segment 0 bases; nucleotides outside the gene matches: 9. This CDR3 is built from 14 residues. The CDR3 sequence: CATPLRDSSYEQYF. CDR3 DNA sequence: TGTGCCACCCCCCTCCGGGACAGCTCCTACGAGCAGTACTTC.

The rearrangement joins TRBV29-1 to TRBJ1-1; D unclear. The CDR3 covers 15 residues. In germline, CDR1 is SQVTM, CDR2 ANQGSEA. V was clipped by 6 bases and J by 0 bases, with 17 bases between them. The CDR3 DNA sequence: TGCAGCGTGGAGGGCCTTGCGGGGATGAACACTGAAGCTTTCTTT. Its protein product is CSVEGLAGMNTEAFF. The variable domain in full, completed from reference TRBV29-1 and TRBJ1-1, reads SAVISQKPSRDICQRGTSLTIQCQVDSQVTMMFWYRQQPGQSLTLIATANQGSEATYESGFVIDKFPISRPNLTFSTLTVSNMSPEDSSIYLCSVEGLAGMNTEAFFGQGTRLTVV.

This chain joins TRBV12-3 or TRBV12-4 and TRBJ2-7; 8 bases align to TRBD2. Trimming removed 7 bases from V and 3 bases from J; junction bases left unmatched: 2. CDR3 length: 12 amino acids. In DNA form, the CDR3 reads TGTGCCAGCACCGGGACTAGCTACGAGCAGTACTTC. This sequence encodes CASTGTSYEQYF.

This clonotype was picked up a small number of times. V and J are TRBV7-8 and TRBJ2-1; 10 positions agree with TRBD2. The CDR3 is 15 amino acids. Germline CDR1 SGHVS, CDR2 FQNEAQ. V was clipped by 5 bases and J by 6 bases; unmatched bases: 7. The CDR3 spells CASSLLAGRSNEQFF. CDR3 bases: TGTGCCAGCAGCCTACTAGCGGGACGTAGCAATGAGCAGTTCTTC.

The rearrangement uses TRBV18 and TRBJ2-7; 9 bases are shared with TRBD1. V lost 4 bases to trimming and J lost 1 base; unmatched junction nucleotides: 8. Germline CDR1 KGHSH, CDR2 LQKENI. The CDR3 loop spans 16 amino acids. In DNA, the CDR3 is TGTGCCAGCTCACGCCAATCCGGGACAGGGTCCTACGAGCAGTACTTC. Translation: CASSRQSGTGSYEQYF.

This clonotype was picked up a small number of times. The chain couples TRBV28 to TRBJ2-1; D is unclear. The length of the CDR3 is 11 residues. The V end lost 6 bases, the J end lost 10 bases, and 10 bases lay between the germline ends. Germline V gene lookup returns CDR1 MDHEN and CDR2 SYDVKM. The CDR3 here is CASSRQYEQFF. CDR3 bases: TGTGCCAGCAGCCGCCAATACGAGCAGTTCTTC.

The rearrangement uses TRBV4-2 and TRBJ1-4; possibly TRBD1 for D (6 bases). CDR1 is LGHNA, CDR2 YNFKEQ, per germline. The V end was cut by 2 bases, the J end by 11 bases, with 15 bases between. This CDR3 spans 14 amino acids. In DNA form, the CDR3 reads TGTGCCAGCAGCCAATTCTGGCAGGGGCGGAAACTGTTTTTT. Translating gives CASSQFWQGRKLFF.

This chain uses TRBV2 with TRBJ1-2, with a possible D match to TRBD1 (5 bases). V was shortened by 0 bases and J by 2 bases, with 10 bases between the two germline ends. CDR3 length equals 15 residues. CDR1 is SNHLY and CDR2 is FYNNEI in the germline V gene. The DNA of the CDR3 is TGTGCCAGCAGTGAAGCGACCGGGACGAACTATGGCTACACCTTC. The encoded protein is CASSEATGTNYGYTF.

The DNA for the CDR3 is TGTGCCAGTAGTACTTCAGGACAGGGGAGAAGCTACACCTTC. Its translation: CASSTSGQGRSYTF. The gene calls are TRBV19 and TRBJ1-2; 9 nucleotides align to TRBD1. The CDR3 totals 14 residues. Trimming cost V 4 bases and J 9 bases; bases outside gene matches: 9. The germline gives CDR1 LNHDA, CDR2 SQIVND (reference sequence).

This clonotype occurred many times. The J gene is TRBJ1-2, the V gene TRBV29-1; tentatively, D is TRBD1 (5 bases). Germline V gene data show CDR1 as SQVTM and CDR2 as ANQGSEA. The V end lost 6 bases, the J end lost 8 bases, and 22 bases lay between the germline ends. This CDR3 comprises 14 residues. The CDR3 coding sequence is TGCAGCGTCGATAGTGCCGGGACCTCCCGCGGCTACACCTTC. It translates to CSVDSAGTSRGYTF.

The rearrangement links TRBV5-1 to TRBJ2-1, with 7 bases identical to TRBD1. Germline V gene data show CDR1 as SGHRS and CDR2 as YFSETQ. V was pared by 0 bases and J by 7 bases, with 4 bases of the junction left unmatched. The CDR3 contains 14 residues. CDR3 DNA: TGCGCCAGCAGCTTGGCGACAGGGTTAAATGAGCAGTTCTTC. Protein sequence: CASSLATGLNEQFF.

This clonotype turned up a few times. V is TRBV6-5 and J is TRBJ2-7; TRBD2 matches 7 bases. CDR1 is MNHEY, CDR2 SVGAGI, per germline. The trim removed 4 bases at V and 3 bases at J, leaving 6 bases unmatched. CDR3 length: 14 residues. CDR3 bases: TGTGCCAGCAGTTTCGGGGGGACCTTCTACGAGCAGTACTTC. Its translation is CASSFGGTFYEQYF.

This clonotype was seen more than once but under ten times. The V gene is TRBV3-1, the J gene TRBJ2-7; possibly TRBD2 for D (5 bases). V lost 3 bases, J lost 6 bases, and 12 bases lay in between. Germline V lookup: CDR1 LGHDT, CDR2 YNNKEL (reference sequence). This CDR3 region has 13 residues. The DNA for the CDR3 is TGTGCCAGCAGCCAGAACCGGAGGTCCGAGCAGTACTTC. Protein product: CASSQNRRSEQYF.

This clonotype appeared a few times. This CDR3 reads CAWRSGQGNEQFF. DNA for the CDR3: TGTGCCTGGAGGTCGGGACAGGGGAATGAGCAGTTCTTC. The V and J genes are TRBV30 and TRBJ2-1; 10 nucleotides align to TRBD1. The CDR3 sequence is 13 residues long. V shed 3 bases and J 7 bases; nucleotides not matched to a gene: 3. Germline loops: CDR1 GTSNPN, CDR2 SVGIG (reference sequence).

There are a few counts of this clonotype. V and J are TRBV28 and TRBJ1-1, with D uncertain. The CDR3 extends over 14 amino acids. V lost 2 bases and J lost 0, with 7 bases in between. CDR1 is MDHEN and CDR2 is SYDVKM in the germline V gene. The CDR3 reads CASSLMGMNTEAFF. The DNA for the CDR3 is TGTGCCAGCAGTTTAATGGGTATGAACACTGAAGCTTTCTTT.

This clonotype was counted at least ten times. V usage is TRBV7-9 and J usage is TRBJ1-2, with 9 bases that match TRBD1. From germline, CDR1 is SEHNR and CDR2 FQNEAQ (reference sequence). This CDR3 is 16 amino acids long. The V segment lost 5 bases and the J segment 5 bases; nucleotides outside the gene matches: 12. CDR3 loop: CASSPRVGQGIYGYTF. The CDR3 DNA sequence: TGTGCCAGCAGCCCGAGGGTAGGACAGGGGATTTATGGCTACACCTTC.

This sequence joins TRBV20-1 and TRBJ2-7; D remains unclear. V was shortened by 1 base and J by 2 bases, with 6 bases between the two germline ends. This CDR3 is 12 amino acids long. Germline V gene data show CDR1 as DFQATT and CDR2 as SNEGSKA (reference sequence). As DNA, the CDR3 is TGCAGTGCTAGAGGCGGCACCTACGAGCAGTACTTC. This codes for CSARGGTYEQYF.

V usage is TRBV18 and J usage is TRBJ2-2; D call uncertain. The CDR3 extends over 13 amino acids. The V end was cut by 1 base, the J end by 7 bases, with 7 bases between. Germline V lookup: CDR1 KGHSH, CDR2 LQKENI. This CDR3 reads CASSPQSNGELFF. CDR3 DNA sequence: TGTGCCAGCTCACCACAATCTAACGGGGAGCTGTTTTTT. The variable domain in full, completed from reference TRBV18 and TRBJ2-2, reads NAGVMQNPRHLVRRRGQEARLRCSPMKGHSHVYWYRQLPEEGLKFMVYLQKENIIDESGMPKERFSAEFPKEGPSILRIQQVVRGDSAAYFCASSPQSNGELFFGEGSRLTVL.

This chain joins TRBV20-1 and TRBJ2-1; 7 bases map to TRBD2. Germline V gene sequence: CDR1 DFQATT, CDR2 SNEGSKA (reference sequence). CDR3 length equals 15 residues. V lost 0 bases to trimming and J lost 5 bases; unmatched junction nucleotides: 7. The CDR3 DNA is TGCAGTGCTAGAGATCCTCGCGGGAGCCACAATGAGCAGTTCTTC. Translation: CSARDPRGSHNEQFF.

This clonotype was observed at least ten times. V and J are TRBV28 and TRBJ2-3; 7 bases line up with TRBD1. The CDR3 runs to 14 residues. Germline-derived CDR1 and CDR2 are MDHEN and SYDVKM. The V gene end was trimmed by 3 bases and the J gene end by 3 bases; junction bases not matched to a gene: 3. The CDR3 sequence is CASSFRDSTDTQYF. DNA of the CDR3: TGTGCCAGCAGTTTCCGGGACAGTACAGATACGCAGTATTTT.